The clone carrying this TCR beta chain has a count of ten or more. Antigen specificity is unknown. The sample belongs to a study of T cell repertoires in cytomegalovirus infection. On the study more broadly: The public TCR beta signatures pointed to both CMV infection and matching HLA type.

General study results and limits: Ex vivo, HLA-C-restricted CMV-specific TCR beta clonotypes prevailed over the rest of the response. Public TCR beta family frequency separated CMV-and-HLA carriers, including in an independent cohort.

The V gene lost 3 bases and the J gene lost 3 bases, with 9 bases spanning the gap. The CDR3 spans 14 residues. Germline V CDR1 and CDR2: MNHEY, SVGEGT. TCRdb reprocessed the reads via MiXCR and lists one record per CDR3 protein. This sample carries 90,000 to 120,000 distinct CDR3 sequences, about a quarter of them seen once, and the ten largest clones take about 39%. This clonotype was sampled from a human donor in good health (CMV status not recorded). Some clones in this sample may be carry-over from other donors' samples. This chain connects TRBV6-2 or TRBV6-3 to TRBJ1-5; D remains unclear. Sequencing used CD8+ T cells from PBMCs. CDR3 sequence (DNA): TGTGCCAGCAGTTATGACCCGAACAATCAGCCCCAGCATTTT. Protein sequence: CASSYDPNNQPQHF.